These 19 T cell receptor beta chains were sequenced from one sample in a study of T cell responses to AZD1222 COVID-19 vaccine. TCRdb's table, derived via immunoSEQ multiplex PCR, lists solely in-frame clones and lacks some. Seen here are about 120,000 clones, about 93% observed once, and the top ten hold 4% to 5%. The sequencing used peripheral blood, collected 28 days after the second dose of the MenACWY control vaccine. These TCRs come from an adult who received the MenACWY meningococcal vaccine as a control.

A few counts support this clone. J is TRBJ2-1 and V is TRBV18; no reliable D call. Trimming pared 3 bases from V and 0 bases from J, leaving 9 bases between. The CDR3 is 15 amino acids. The V gene's germline CDR1 is KGHSH and CDR2 LQKENI. The CDR3 loop reads CASSPLVSSYNEQFF. The CDR3 DNA follows: TGTGCCAGCTCACCGCTAGTCAGCTCCTACAATGAGCAGTTCTTC.

A single count supports this clone. The chain joins TRBV7-2 to TRBJ1-5; D is ambiguous. With 3 bases removed from V and 0 bases from J, the gap between germline ends came to 6 bases. The CDR3 covers 14 residues. Germline CDR1 reads SGHTA; CDR2 reads FQGNSA. CDR3 protein: CASSLGLSNQPQHF. CDR3 DNA: TGTGCCAGCAGCTTGGGCCTTAGCAATCAGCCCCAGCATTTT.

The chain joins TRBV6-2 or TRBV6-3 to TRBJ2-6; D is undetermined. The CDR3 contains 15 residues. Germline V lookup: CDR1 MNHEY, CDR2 SVGEGT. V was shortened by 5 bases and J by 0 bases, with 8 bases between the two germline ends. CDR3: CASSKTDSGANVLTF. The CDR3 coding sequence is TGTGCCAGCAGTAAGACGGACTCTGGGGCCAACGTCCTGACTTTC.

This chain connects TRBV11-2 to TRBJ2-5; 10 bases align to TRBD2. From germline, CDR1 is SGHAT and CDR2 FQNNGV. The CDR3 is 16 amino acids. The ends lost 5 bases at V and 5 bases at J; junction bases unmatched: 11. In DNA form, the CDR3 reads TGTGCCAGCAGCCCCGGGGCTAGCGGGAGCGGCGAGACCCAGTACTTC. Amino acids: CASSPGASGSGETQYF. Based on the CDR3 plus reference TRBV11-2 and TRBJ2-5, the full variable domain is EAGVAQSPRYKIIEKRQSVAFWCNPISGHATLYWYQQILGQGPKLLIQFQNNGVVDDSQLPKDRFSAERLKGVDSTLKIQPAKLEDSAVYLCASSPGASGSGETQYFGPGTRLLVL.

J is TRBJ2-2 and V is TRBV11-2, with a tentative D call TRBD1 (7 bases). The germline V gene encodes CDR1 SGHAT and CDR2 FQNNGV. CDR3 length: 15 amino acids. V lost 6 bases, J lost 4 bases, and 15 bases lay in between. Here the CDR3 reads CASRARQGLTGELFF. CDR3 nucleotides: TGTGCCAGCAGGGCAAGACAGGGACTCACCGGGGAGCTGTTTTTT.

The CDR3 is CATSNTGGVNGYTF. In DNA form, the CDR3 reads TGTGCCACCAGTAATACAGGGGGCGTGAATGGCTACACCTTC. The chain carries TRBV24-1 and TRBJ1-2; TRBD1 aligns across 9 bases. The ends lost 6 bases at V and 6 bases at J; junction bases unmatched: 7. The CDR3 spans 14 residues. The V gene's germline CDR1 is KGHDR and CDR2 SFDVKD.

The V call is TRBV19, the J call TRBJ2-1; a weak D match, TRBD1 (6 bases). The CDR3 has 14 amino acids. The V gene lost 5 bases and the J gene lost 9 bases, with 17 bases spanning the gap. CDR1 and CDR2 from the germline V gene are LNHDA and SQIVND (reference sequence). The DNA of the CDR3 is TGTGCCAGTAGTTTACAGGGATTACAAGGTGAGCAGTTCTTC. As protein: CASSLQGLQGEQFF.

The genes are TRBV10-3 and TRBJ2-7; D unclear. V lost 2 bases and J 4 bases, leaving 3 bases between the germline ends. CDR1 and CDR2 from the germline V gene are ENHRY and SYGVKD. CDR3 length: 11 amino acids. The CDR3 reads CAISEGYEQYV. In nucleotides, the CDR3 is TGTGCCATCAGTGAGGGATACGAGCAGTACGTC.

This clone was observed a single time. The chain combines TRBV10-1 with TRBJ2-7; perhaps TRBD1 as D (5 bases). Trimming stripped 11 bases from V and 4 bases from J, with 18 bases between. Looked up from germline, CDR1 is WNHNN and CDR2 is SYGVQD (reference sequence). The CDR3 has 13 amino acids. DNA for the CDR3: TGCGCCGGTTCCCCCTCTGACAGTTACGAGCAGTACGTC. Residues: CAGSPSDSYEQYV.

The chain carries TRBV6-2 or TRBV6-3 and TRBJ2-5; 8 bases are shared with TRBD2. V gave up 1 base and J gave up 1 base; unmatched junction bases: 2. From germline, CDR1 is MNHEY and CDR2 SVGEGT. The CDR3 is 15 residues long. The CDR3 loop is CASSYLGLAQETQYF. The CDR3 DNA reads TGTGCCAGCAGTTACTTAGGACTAGCCCAAGAGACCCAGTACTTC.

V usage is TRBV7-6 and J usage is TRBJ2-1; 7 positions match TRBD2. The CDR3 covers 17 residues. Germline CDR1 is SGHVS and CDR2 is FNYEAQ. V trimming: 8 bases; J trimming: 0 bases; junction bases outside the gene matches: 13. This CDR3 reads CASAALAGESSYNEQFF. The CDR3 nucleotides read TGTGCCAGCGCCGCCCTGGCGGGGGAAAGCTCCTACAATGAGCAGTTCTTC. Variable domain in full (rest from reference TRBV7-6 and TRBJ2-1): GAGVSQSPRYKVTKRGQDVALRCDPISGHVSLYWYRQALGQGPEFLTYFNYEAQQDKSGLPNDRFSAERPEGSISTLTIQRTEQRDSAMYRCASAALAGESSYNEQFFGPGTRLTVL.

This chain joins TRBV9 and TRBJ1-3; TRBD1 aligns across 8 bases. Trimming cost V 0 bases and J 2 bases; bases outside gene matches: 4. The CDR3 spans 16 residues. The germline V gene encodes CDR1 SGDLS and CDR2 YYNGEE. The CDR3 DNA sequence: TGTGCCAGCAGCGTAGCAGGGGGCGAAACTGGAAACACCATATATTTT. It translates to CASSVAGGETGNTIYF.

The chain combines TRBV3-1 (or the pseudogene TRBV3-2) with TRBJ2-1, with unresolved D. Trimming left V 6 bases short and J 6 bases short, with 9 bases between. The CDR3 runs 12 residues. CDR1 and CDR2 from the germline V gene are LGHDT and YNNKEL (reference sequence). The CDR3 DNA is TGTGCCAGCAGTGCTACGCCCAATGAGCAGTTCTTC. Encoded protein: CASSATPNEQFF.

The sample holds one count of this clone. The CDR3 bases are TGTGCCAGCTCACCACGCGCGACAGAGAACACTGAAGCTTTCTTT. The encoded protein is CASSPRATENTEAFF. The chain combines TRBV18 with TRBJ1-1; the D gene is possibly TRBD1 (5 bases). Germline assignment: CDR1 KGHSH and CDR2 LQKENI. The CDR3 is 15 residues long. Trimming shortened V by 1 base and J by 1 base, and 10 bases separated the two germline ends.

The chain has TRBV9 and TRBJ1-5; 7 positions match TRBD1. Germline V CDR1 and CDR2: SGDLS, YYNGEE. The CDR3 has 15 residues. With 0 bases clipped from V and 6 bases from J, the junction kept 6 bases outside the gene matches. The CDR3 DNA reads as TGTGCCAGCAGCGTAGGAGGGGGCGCAGGTCAGCCCCAGCATTTT. Amino acid sequence: CASSVGGGAGQPQHF.

V is TRBV6-5 and J is TRBJ2-2; D gene ambiguous. V was cut by 7 bases and J by 2 bases, with 5 bases left in between. CDR1 is MNHEY and CDR2 is SVGAGI in the germline V gene. This CDR3 has 12 residues. The CDR3 bases are TGTGCCAGCAATTATAACACCGGGGAGCTGTTTTTT. It is translated as CASNYNTGELFF.

The V call is TRBV10-1, the J call TRBJ1-3; D is unclear. There are 16 residues in the CDR3. V lost 8 bases, J lost 4 bases, and 21 bases lay in between. Germline V CDR1 and CDR2: WNHNN, SYGVQD (reference sequence). CDR3 region: CASPINPRLGGNTIYF. The CDR3 DNA sequence: TGCGCCAGCCCCATTAACCCAAGACTTGGAGGAAACACCATATATTTT.

The chain recombines TRBV28 with TRBJ2-7; maybe TRBD2 (6 bases). From germline, CDR1 is MDHEN and CDR2 SYDVKM. The CDR3 extends over 14 amino acids. V shed 6 bases and J shed 0 bases, with 12 bases lying between them. CDR3: CASRPGGVSYEQYF. CDR3 sequence (DNA): TGTGCCAGCAGGCCCGGCGGGGTCTCCTACGAGCAGTACTTC.

The rearrangement uses TRBV19 and TRBJ1-1; unclear D gene. Germline V gene sequence: CDR1 LNHDA, CDR2 SQIVND (reference sequence). V was trimmed by 4 bases and J by 2 bases, leaving 8 bases between them. The CDR3 spans 13 residues. CDR3 sequence: CASSSQKNTEAFF. The CDR3 DNA follows: TGTGCCAGTAGTAGTCAGAAAAACACTGAAGCTTTCTTT. Filled out from reference TRBV19 and TRBJ1-1, the complete variable domain reads DGGITQSPKYLFRKEGQNVTLSCEQNLNHDAMYWYRQDPGQGLRLIYYSQIVNDFQKGDIAEGYSVSREKKESFPLTVTSAQKNPTAFYLCASSSQKNTEAFFGQGTRLTVV.